This TCR beta chain derives from a study of shared clonotypes between healthy human individuals. There are a few counts of this clone. What it binds is not known. The table came from immunoSEQ multiplex PCR; TCRdb's copy has only in-frame clones and leaves some out. The repertoire consists of roughly 2.5 million clones, with about 92% occurring once and the leading ten covering over 0.12%. Study results and limitations: Naive CD4 clonotypes overlapped across several donors at about 5%. Against clonotypes common to all four donors, non-shared ones had lower generation probabilities. It was only blood that was sampled, and tissue repertoires likely differ.

The CDR3 spans 14 residues. Trimming cost V 11 bases and J 0 bases, with 14 bases left between them. Germline V CDR1 and CDR2: SEHNR, FQNEAQ (reference sequence). The J gene is TRBJ1-3, the V gene TRBV7-9; no definite D call. The clonotype originates from a man younger than 35 in good health. The source material was naive CD4+ T cells sorted from blood. Subset in this sample: CD45RA+ positively selected. The CDR3 nucleotides read TGTGCCGGGGATACAAGGACCTCTGGAAACACCATATATTTT. Its translation: CAGDTRTSGNTIYF.